This T cell receptor beta chain was observed in a study of blood T cell repertoires in COVID-19. Clones were sequenced by immunoSEQ multiplex PCR, and TCRdb holds only the in-frame ones, with some missing. The table includes 62,000 or so clones, 86% detected once. J gave up 3 bases and V 5 bases, and 10 bases lay outside the gene matches. Germline CDR1 SGHVS, CDR2 FNYEAQ. The CDR3 is made up of 15 amino acids. Material: peripheral blood. This clonotype originated in a woman between 55 and 75 years old with acute or convalescent COVID-19. V gene TRBV7-6 combines with J gene TRBJ2-7, with 7 bases aligning to TRBD2. CDR3 in amino acids: CASSRQSGDYYEQYF. In DNA, the CDR3 is TGTGCCAGCAGCCGACAGAGCGGGGACTACTACGAGCAGTACTTC.